Listed below are T cell receptor beta chains from one sample, sequenced in a study of OX40 agonist ivuxolimab in advanced cancers. Profiling relied on immunoSEQ multiplex PCR, and the TCRdb table lists in-frame clones only, not all of them. The data show fewer than 70,000 clones, around 90% seen once. Sequencing was performed on CD4+ or CD8+ T cells sorted from blood, taken in a trial of the OX40 agonist ivuxolimab. The receptors were sampled from an adult with an advanced solid tumor such as melanoma, head and neck, liver or kidney cancer. Each CDR3 is given with its conserved first and last residue. Each record gives: V gene, D gene, J gene, clone size, CDR3 DNA, CDR3 protein. A D gene is named only where the DNA matches it firmly. Rows may omit the clone size; those that give it use once, few, many or a size class.

>TRBV7-8|TRBD1|TRBJ1-5|few
TGTGCCAGCAGCCGGACAGGCGATCAGCCCCAGCATTTT
CASSRTGDQPQHF
>TRBV5-1|.|TRBJ2-1|few
TGCGCCAGCAGCTTGGGCTGGGAGCCCTACAATGAGCAGTTCTTC
CASSLGWEPYNEQFF
>TRBV7-3|TRBD1|TRBJ1-1|.
TGTGCCAGCAGCTTAAAGGGACAGGGAGTCTCTGAAGCTTTCTTT
CASSLKGQGVSEAFF
>TRBV11-3|TRBD1|TRBJ2-1|medium-sized
TGTGCCAGCAGCGCCAGGGGGAACAATGAGCAGTTCTTC
CASSARGNNEQFF
>TRBV6-5|.|TRBJ2-7|once
TGTGCCAGCAGACCGACAGGTTTCTACGAGCAGTACTTC
CASRPTGFYEQYF
>TRBV28|TRBD1|TRBJ2-6|.
TGTGCCAGCACCCTGGGACAGGGGAGCTCTGGGGCCAACGTCCTGACTTTC
CASTLGQGSSGANVLTF
>TRBV6-1|TRBD2|TRBJ2-3|.
TGTGCCAGCAGTTCACTAGCGGGGAGCACAGATACGCAGTATTTT
CASSSLAGSTDTQYF
>TRBV7-9|.|TRBJ2-7|.
TGTGCCAGCAGCTTAGCGGGCCCCTCCTACGAGCAGTACTTC
CASSLAGPSYEQYF
>TRBV6-6|.|TRBJ2-7|.
TGTGCCAGCAGTTCCCTCGGGGGCCTTCTGAACGAGCAGTACTTC
CASSSLGGLLNEQYF
>TRBV7-3|.|TRBJ2-1|.
TGTGCCAGCAGGTCGGGGAGCTCCTACAATGAGCAGTTCTTC
CASRSGSSYNEQFF
>TRBV6-1|.|TRBJ2-7|.
TGTGCCAGCAGTGAAGCTAGGGGACACGAGCAGTACTTC
CASSEARGHEQYF
>TRBV6-4|TRBD1|TRBJ2-7|.
TGTGCCAGCAGTGGGGGGACAGGGCGCTACGAGCAGTACTTC
CASSGGTGRYEQYF
>TRBV5-1|.|TRBJ2-4|.
TGCGCCAGCAGCTTGGAACAGTTCGCCAAAAACATTCAGTACTTC
CASSLEQFAKNIQYF
>TRBV11-2|.|TRBJ2-1|.
TGTGCCAGCAGCCCTTTATCGGGTGAGCAGTTCTTC
CASSPLSGEQFF
>TRBV2|TRBD1|TRBJ2-7|.
TGTGCCAGCAGGAGGGCAGGGGGCTCAGCTTACGAGCAGTACTTC
CASRRAGGSAYEQYF
>TRBV4-2|.|TRBJ2-7|once
TGTGCCAGCAGCCAAGACGTCGTCTACGAGCAGTACTTC
CASSQDVVYEQYF
>TRBV2|.|TRBJ2-3|.
TGTGCCAGCAGTGAAGGACTCGTTGTAGGGGATACGCAGTATTTT
CASSEGLVVGDTQYF
>TRBV2|TRBD1|TRBJ1-5|.
TGTGCCAGCAGTGAAGCGGGGACAGGGGAGGGCAATCAGCCCCAGCATTTT
CASSEAGTGEGNQPQHF
>TRBV19|TRBD2|TRBJ2-3|.
TGTGCCAGTAGTATGCGGCTAGCGGGGCCTGCTAGCACAGATACGCAGTATTTT
CASSMRLAGPASTDTQYF
>TRBV27|.|TRBJ2-7|.
TGTGCCAGCCGGACCCCCCTGGGCGAGCAGTACTTC
CASRTPLGEQYF
>TRBV19|.|TRBJ1-5|.
TGTGCCAGTACGGGGCAGACCCTCCGGAGCAATCAGCCCCAGCATTTT
CASTGQTLRSNQPQHF
>TRBV6-1|.|TRBJ2-3|.
TGTGCCAGCAGTGATGGTCAGATTATCACAGATACGCAGTATTTT
CASSDGQIITDTQYF
>TRBV10-3|.|TRBJ2-1|.
TGTGCCATCAGTGATAGCGTGAGCTCCTACAATGAGCAGTTCTTC
CAISDSVSSYNEQFF